This T cell receptor beta chain derives from a study of shared clonotypes between healthy human individuals. In the study overall: Researchers assigned three CD4 naive, three CD4 memory, two CD8 naive and one CD8 memory plate to each donor.

The CDR3 loop spans 14 amino acids. In germline, CDR1 is SGHTA, CDR2 FQGNSA. Trimming removed 4 bases from V and 1 base from J, with 11 bases in between. Naive CD8 cells were CD45RO-negative, positively selected for CCR7, excluding terminally differentiated effector memory CD45RA+ cells. This clone was observed a single time. Its antigen is unidentified. Here immunoSEQ multiplex PCR was the method, and the copy in TCRdb shows in-frame clones only, minus some. The table records 2 million to 2.5 million clones, about 94% of them present only once. General study results and limits: Generation probabilities were higher for clonotypes shared across all four sorted-subset donors than for unshared ones.

The V call is TRBV7-2, the J call TRBJ2-7, with no clear D. The origin of this receptor is a man aged 18 to 29 in good health. The material sequenced was naive CD8+ T cells sorted from blood. CDR3 in DNA: TGTGCCAGCAGCTACGGTACAGTATCCTACGAGCAGTACTTC. Amino acid sequence: CASSYGTVSYEQYF.